This T cell receptor (beta chain) was documented in a study of response to subunit inactivated influenza vaccine. The study's findings and limits: Authors suggested seasonal influenza vaccinations each recruit few new T cells.

CDR1 is LGHNA, CDR2 YNFKEQ, per germline. V shed 2 bases and J 4 bases; nucleotides not matched to a gene: 7. This CDR3 contains 15 residues. TCRdb re-derived calls from the RT-PCR reads in MiXCR, one entry per CDR3 protein. The top ten hold 10% of the sample, which has 800,000 to 1,000,000 distinct CDR3 sequences, around 20% seen once. For this clonotype: What it binds is unknown.

The TCR originated in a middle-aged man who received an inactivated influenza vaccine. This sample comprised PBMCs from blood, obtained 4 to 6 days after vaccination. The rearrangement uses TRBV4-2 and TRBJ2-7; 8 nucleotides line up with TRBD1. CDR3 residues: CASSQTMDRVYEQYF. CDR3 in DNA: TGTGCCAGCAGCCAAACAATGGACAGGGTATACGAGCAGTACTTC.